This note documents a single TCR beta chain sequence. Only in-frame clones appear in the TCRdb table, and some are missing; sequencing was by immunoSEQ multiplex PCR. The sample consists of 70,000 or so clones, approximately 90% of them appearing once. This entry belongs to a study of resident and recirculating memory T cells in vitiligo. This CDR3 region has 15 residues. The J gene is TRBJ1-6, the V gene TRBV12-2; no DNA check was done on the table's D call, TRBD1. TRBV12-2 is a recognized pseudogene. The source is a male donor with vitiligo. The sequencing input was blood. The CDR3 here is CASRVPGTGYSPLHF. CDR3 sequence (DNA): TGTGCAAGTCGTGTCCCCGGGACAGGGTATTCACCCCTCCACTTT.